The 17 T cell receptor beta chains below were found in one sample sequenced in a study of technical replicates of blood from several donors. This table comes from immunoSEQ multiplex PCR, and its TCRdb copy is limited to in-frame clones, with some not included. The profile covers more than 65,000 clones, with roughly 96% appearing a single time and 0.3% to 0.35% taken by the ten largest. Sequenced material: T cells isolated from PBMCs. These receptors came from a human donor in good health.

The chain joins TRBV2 to TRBJ2-2; possibly TRBD2 for D (7 bases). This CDR3 is built from 14 residues. V shed 8 bases and J shed 3 bases, with 13 bases lying between them. CDR1 and CDR2 from the germline V gene are SNHLY and FYNNEI. In DNA form, the CDR3 reads TGTGCCAGCTTGGGGGGGCGGTACACCGGGGAGCTGTTTTTT. It yields the protein CASLGGRYTGELFF.

The chain is built from TRBV5-8 and TRBJ2-7, with 9 bases that match TRBD1. CDR1 SGHTS and CDR2 YDEGEE come from the germline V gene. The CDR3 is made up of 14 amino acids. The junction had 5 bases not matched to a gene; V was cut back by 3 bases and J by 4 bases. The CDR3 sequence is CASSWGTGFYEQYF. The CDR3 bases are TGTGCCAGCAGCTGGGGGACAGGGTTTTACGAGCAGTACTTC.

This chain uses TRBV4-1 with TRBJ2-7; 7 nucleotides agree with TRBD2. The V and J ends lost 2 bases and 0 bases, in that order; junction bases with no gene match: 4. Per the germline V gene, CDR1 is MGHRA and CDR2 is YSYEKL. CDR3 length: 15 amino acids. The CDR3 loop is CASSQKRGGSYEQYF. CDR3 coding DNA: TGCGCCAGCAGCCAAAAGCGGGGAGGCTCCTACGAGCAGTACTTC.

The chain uses TRBV2 and TRBJ2-2; D remains ambiguous. V dropped 7 bases and J dropped 4 bases, with 10 bases sitting between them. CDR3 length equals 13 residues. The germline V gene has CDR1 SNHLY and CDR2 FYNNEI. The CDR3 nucleotides read TGTGCCAGCATTTGGTCAGGCACCGGGGAGCTGTTTTTT. Translated, it gives CASIWSGTGELFF.

The genes are TRBV7-3 and TRBJ2-7; D not certain. CDR1 SGHTA and CDR2 FQGTGA come from the germline V gene. The ends were cut back, 5 bases at V and 2 bases at J, with 10 bases in the middle. This CDR3 region has 13 residues. The CDR3 reads CASSANVAYEQYF. CDR3 coding DNA: TGTGCCAGCAGCGCGAATGTCGCCTACGAGCAGTACTTC. Combining the CDR3 with reference TRBV7-3 and TRBJ2-7 gives the whole variable domain GAGVSQTPSNKVTEKGKYVELRCDPISGHTALYWYRQSLGQGPEFLIYFQGTGAADDSGLPNDRFFAVRPEGSVSTLKIQRTERGDSAVYLCASSANVAYEQYFGPGTRLTVT.

The chain joins TRBV2 to TRBJ1-1; no clear D gene. The CDR3 is made up of 11 amino acids. Trimming took 4 bases from V and 4 from J, leaving 4 bases between them. The germline CDR1 and CDR2 sequences are SNHLY and FYNNEI. The CDR3 nucleotides read TGTGCCAGCAGTGCCAGCACTGAAGCTTTCTTT. Translating gives CASSASTEAFF.

The chain couples TRBV6-6 to TRBJ1-1; maybe TRBD1 (6 bases). Germline CDR1 MNHNY, CDR2 SVGAGI (reference sequence). This CDR3 has 14 amino acids. Trimming took off 4 bases at V and 1 base at J, with 10 bases between the two ends. CDR3 DNA sequence: TGTGCCAGCAGTTTCAAGACAGGGAACACTGAAGCTTTCTTT. Its protein is CASSFKTGNTEAFF.

The chain employs TRBV5-1 and TRBJ2-1; 7 bases are shared with TRBD2. Looked up from germline, CDR1 is SGHRS and CDR2 is YFSETQ. The CDR3 is 17 residues long. With 0 bases clipped from V and 1 base from J, the junction kept 7 bases outside the gene matches. CDR3 nucleotides: TGCGCCAGCAGCTTGGCCCCTGGGGGAGGGTCCTACAATGAGCAGTTCTTC. Protein sequence: CASSLAPGGGSYNEQFF.

V and J are TRBV27 and TRBJ2-1; 12 bases are shared with TRBD2. CDR1 and CDR2 (germline): MNHEY, SMNVEV (reference sequence). The junction had 4 bases not matched to a gene; V was cut back by 2 bases and J by 5 bases. The CDR3 is 16 amino acids. CDR3 amino acids: CASSLRRLAGDNEQFF. The CDR3 DNA follows: TGTGCCAGCAGTTTAAGGAGACTAGCGGGAGACAATGAGCAGTTCTTC.

The chain couples TRBV19 to TRBJ1-1, with TRBD1 identical over 7 bases. J was trimmed by 2 bases and V by 6 bases; bases with no gene match: 9. Germline V gives CDR1 LNHDA, CDR2 SQIVND (reference sequence). This CDR3 is 15 amino acids long. CDR3 sequence reads: CASREQGVPNTEAFF. In DNA, the CDR3 is TGTGCCAGTAGAGAGCAGGGGGTACCTAACACTGAAGCTTTCTTT.

This chain joins TRBV19 and TRBJ1-1; no clear D gene. The CDR3 totals 11 residues. Trimming shortened V by 6 bases and J by 8 bases, and 10 bases separated the two germline ends. CDR1 and CDR2 (germline): LNHDA, SQIVND (reference sequence). The CDR3 is CASRGLSEAFF. In nucleotides, the CDR3 is TGTGCCAGTAGAGGTCTTAGCGAAGCTTTCTTT.

The V gene is TRBV5-4, the J gene TRBJ1-4; D unclear. This CDR3 comprises 16 residues. Germline V CDR1 and CDR2: SGHNT, YYREEE (reference sequence). The V and J ends lost 4 bases and 5 bases respectively, with 18 bases between them. The DNA for the CDR3 is TGTGCCAGCAGCCCCGGGTATAGCTTGCGGAATGAAAAACTGTTTTTT. It yields the protein CASSPGYSLRNEKLFF.

The V call is TRBV28, the J call TRBJ2-6; TRBD2 aligns across 7 bases. Germline V CDR1 and CDR2: MDHEN, SYDVKM. V was pared by 10 bases and J by 0 bases, with 9 bases of the junction left unmatched. CDR3 length equals 16 residues. The DNA for the CDR3 is TGTGCCATCAATCCGGGACTATTCTCTGGGGCCAACGTCCTGACTTTC. Protein: CAINPGLFSGANVLTF.

This chain connects TRBV6-1 to TRBJ2-7, with TRBD1 matching 7 bases. The length of the CDR3 is 15 residues. Trimming at V came to 1 base and at J to 3 bases, leaving 6 bases not matched to a gene. The V gene's germline CDR1 is MNHNS and CDR2 SASEGT. The CDR3 loop is CASSEGGQSFYEQYF. The CDR3 nucleotides are TGTGCCAGCAGTGAAGGGGGACAGTCCTTCTACGAGCAGTACTTC.

The chain combines TRBV20-1 with TRBJ2-7; no definite D call. In germline, CDR1 is DFQATT, CDR2 SNEGSKA (reference sequence). This CDR3 region has 11 residues. V lost 6 bases to trimming and J lost 0 bases, with 6 bases between them. The CDR3 sequence: CSALFSYEQYF. CDR3 sequence (DNA): TGCAGTGCCTTATTCTCCTACGAGCAGTACTTC.

The genes are TRBV4-2 and TRBJ2-2; no firm D call. Germline V gene lookup returns CDR1 LGHNA and CDR2 YNFKEQ. The CDR3 loop spans 16 amino acids. Trimming shortened V by 2 bases and J by 7 bases, and 17 bases separated the two germline ends. Here the CDR3 reads CASSQSLSLVVGELFF. The DNA of the CDR3 is TGTGCCAGCAGCCAAAGTCTAAGTCTAGTGGTCGGGGAGCTGTTTTTT.

The gene calls are TRBV4-1 and TRBJ1-1, with TRBD1 matching over 7 bases. Germline CDR1 MGHRA, CDR2 YSYEKL. The V segment lost 0 bases and the J segment 5 bases; nucleotides outside the gene matches: 6. The CDR3 spans 15 residues. The CDR3 bases are TGCGCCAGCAGCCAAGAGGGGACAGTGGGGACTGAAGCTTTCTTT. Translation: CASSQEGTVGTEAFF.